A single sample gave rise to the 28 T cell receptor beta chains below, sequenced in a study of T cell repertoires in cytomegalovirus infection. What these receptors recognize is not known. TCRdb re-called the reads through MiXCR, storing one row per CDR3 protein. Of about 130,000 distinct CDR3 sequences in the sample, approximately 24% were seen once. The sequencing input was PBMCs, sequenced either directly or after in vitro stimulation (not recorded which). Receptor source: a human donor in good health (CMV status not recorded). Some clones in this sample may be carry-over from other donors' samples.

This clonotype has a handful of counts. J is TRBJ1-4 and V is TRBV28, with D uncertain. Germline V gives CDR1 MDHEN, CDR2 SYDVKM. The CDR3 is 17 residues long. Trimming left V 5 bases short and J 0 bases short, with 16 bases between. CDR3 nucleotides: TGTGCCAGCAGTCCCCCCGACATGGTGGCAACTAATGAAAAACTGTTTTTT. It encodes CASSPPDMVATNEKLFF.

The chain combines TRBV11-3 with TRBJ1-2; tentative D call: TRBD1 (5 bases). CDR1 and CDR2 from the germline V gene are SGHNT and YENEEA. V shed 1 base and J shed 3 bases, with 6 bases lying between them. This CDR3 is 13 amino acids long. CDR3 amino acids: CASSLGQYYGYTF. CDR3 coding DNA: TGTGCCAGCAGCTTAGGACAGTACTATGGCTACACCTTC.

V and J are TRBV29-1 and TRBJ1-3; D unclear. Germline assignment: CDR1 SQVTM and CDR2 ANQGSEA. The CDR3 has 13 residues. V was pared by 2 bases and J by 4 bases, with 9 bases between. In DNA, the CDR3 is TGCAGCGTTGAAATGGGTATAGGAAACACCATATATTTT. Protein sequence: CSVEMGIGNTIYF.

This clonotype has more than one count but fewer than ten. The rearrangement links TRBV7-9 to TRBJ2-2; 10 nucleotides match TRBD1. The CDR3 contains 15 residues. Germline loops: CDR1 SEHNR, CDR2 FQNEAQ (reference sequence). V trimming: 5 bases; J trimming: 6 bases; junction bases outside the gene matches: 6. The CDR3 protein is CASSAGTGEAGELFF. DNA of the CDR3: TGTGCCAGCAGCGCCGGGACAGGGGAGGCCGGGGAGCTGTTTTTT.

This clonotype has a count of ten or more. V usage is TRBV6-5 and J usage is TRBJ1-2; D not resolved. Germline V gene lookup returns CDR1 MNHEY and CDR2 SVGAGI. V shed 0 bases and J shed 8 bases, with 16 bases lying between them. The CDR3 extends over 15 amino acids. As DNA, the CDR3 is TGTGCCAGCAGTTACTCGACACAGAGTCTTGGGGGCTACACCTTC. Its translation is CASSYSTQSLGGYTF.

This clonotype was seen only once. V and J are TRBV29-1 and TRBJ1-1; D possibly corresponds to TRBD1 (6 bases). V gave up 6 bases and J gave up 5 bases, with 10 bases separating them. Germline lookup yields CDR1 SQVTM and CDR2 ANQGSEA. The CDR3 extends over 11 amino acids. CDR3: CSVAQGTEAFF. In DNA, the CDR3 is TGCAGCGTAGCGCAGGGGACTGAAGCTTTCTTT. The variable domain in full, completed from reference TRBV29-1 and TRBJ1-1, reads SAVISQKPSRDICQRGTSLTIQCQVDSQVTMMFWYRQQPGQSLTLIATANQGSEATYESGFVIDKFPISRPNLTFSTLTVSNMSPEDSSIYLCSVAQGTEAFFGQGTRLTVV.

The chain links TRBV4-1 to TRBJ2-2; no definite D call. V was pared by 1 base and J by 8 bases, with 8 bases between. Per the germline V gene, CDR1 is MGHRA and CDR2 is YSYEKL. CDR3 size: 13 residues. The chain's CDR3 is CASSQVAGGELFF. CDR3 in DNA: TGCGCCAGCAGCCAAGTAGCTGGAGGGGAGCTGTTTTTT.

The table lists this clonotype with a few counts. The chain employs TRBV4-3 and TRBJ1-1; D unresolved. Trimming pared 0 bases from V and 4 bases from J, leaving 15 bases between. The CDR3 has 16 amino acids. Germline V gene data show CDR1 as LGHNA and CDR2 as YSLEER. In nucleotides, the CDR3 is TGCGCCAGCAGCCAAGATCTGAGCAGAACGGGCACTGAAGCTTTCTTT. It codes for CASSQDLSRTGTEAFF.

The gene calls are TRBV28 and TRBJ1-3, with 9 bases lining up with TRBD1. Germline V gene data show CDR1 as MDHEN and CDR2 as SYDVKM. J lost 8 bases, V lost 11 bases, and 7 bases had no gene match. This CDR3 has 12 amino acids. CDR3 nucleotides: TGTGCCGTAAGACAGGGGGTAGACACCATATATTTT. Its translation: CAVRQGVDTIYF.

The CDR3 bases are TGTGCCAGCATCCCGGACAGGGTTAATGAAAAACTGTTTTTT. This gives the protein CASIPDRVNEKLFF. The V call is TRBV7-9, the J call TRBJ1-4; TRBD1 agrees at 8 bases. After removal of 7 bases from V and 4 bases from J, the junction contained 5 bases not matched to a gene. CDR1 and CDR2 from the germline V gene are SEHNR and FQNEAQ (reference sequence). The CDR3 contains 14 residues.

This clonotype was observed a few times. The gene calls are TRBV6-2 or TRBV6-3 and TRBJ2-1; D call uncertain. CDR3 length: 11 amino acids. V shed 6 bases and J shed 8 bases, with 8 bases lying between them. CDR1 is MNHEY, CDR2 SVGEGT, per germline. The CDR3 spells CASSTVYEQFF. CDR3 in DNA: TGTGCCAGCAGCACGGTCTATGAGCAGTTCTTC.

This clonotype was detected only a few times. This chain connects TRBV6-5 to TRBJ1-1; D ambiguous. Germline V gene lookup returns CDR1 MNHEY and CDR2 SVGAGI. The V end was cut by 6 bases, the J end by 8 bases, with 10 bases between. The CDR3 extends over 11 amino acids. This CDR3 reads CASSRGTEAFF. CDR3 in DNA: TGTGCCAGCAGCCGCGGAACCGAAGCTTTCTTT.

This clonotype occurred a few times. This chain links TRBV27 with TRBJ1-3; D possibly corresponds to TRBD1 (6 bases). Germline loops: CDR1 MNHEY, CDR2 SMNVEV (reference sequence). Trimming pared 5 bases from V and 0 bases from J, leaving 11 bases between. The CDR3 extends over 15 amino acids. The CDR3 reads CASSHREGSGNTIYF. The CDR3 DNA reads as TGTGCCAGCAGTCACAGGGAGGGCTCTGGAAACACCATATATTTT.

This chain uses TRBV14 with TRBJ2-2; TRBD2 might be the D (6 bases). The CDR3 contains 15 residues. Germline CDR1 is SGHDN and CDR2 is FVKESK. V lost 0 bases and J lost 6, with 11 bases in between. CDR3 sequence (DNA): TGTGCCAGCAGCCAAGATCCGCTAGCGTCCGGGGAGCTGTTTTTT. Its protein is CASSQDPLASGELFF.

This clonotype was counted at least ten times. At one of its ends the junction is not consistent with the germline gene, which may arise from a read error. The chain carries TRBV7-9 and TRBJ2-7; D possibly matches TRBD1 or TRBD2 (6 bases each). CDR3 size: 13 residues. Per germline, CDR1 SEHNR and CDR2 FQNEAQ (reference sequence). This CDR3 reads CASSQRNLGGPDF. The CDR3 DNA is TGTGCCAGCAGTCAAAGAAACTTGGGGGGCCCCGACTTC. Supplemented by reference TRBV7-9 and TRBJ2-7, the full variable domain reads DTGVSQNPRHKITKRGQNVTFRCDPISEHNRLYWYRQTLGQGPEFLTYFQNEAQLEKSRLLSDRFSAERPKGSFSTLEIQRTEQGDSAMYLCASSQRNLGGPDFGPGTRLTVT.

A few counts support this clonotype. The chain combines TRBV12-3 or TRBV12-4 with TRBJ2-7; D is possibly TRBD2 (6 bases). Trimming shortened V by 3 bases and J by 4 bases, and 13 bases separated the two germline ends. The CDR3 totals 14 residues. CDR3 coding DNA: TGTGCCAGCAGTTTTGGGGGGTCGAATTACGAGCAGTACTTC. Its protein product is CASSFGGSNYEQYF.

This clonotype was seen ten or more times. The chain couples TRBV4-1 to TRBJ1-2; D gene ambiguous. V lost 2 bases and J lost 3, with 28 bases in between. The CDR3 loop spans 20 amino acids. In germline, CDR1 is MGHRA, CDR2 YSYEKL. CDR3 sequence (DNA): TGCGCCAGCAGCCAACCATTAAGAATCACCAGACACAATGGGGACTATGGCTACACCTTC. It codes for CASSQPLRITRHNGDYGYTF.

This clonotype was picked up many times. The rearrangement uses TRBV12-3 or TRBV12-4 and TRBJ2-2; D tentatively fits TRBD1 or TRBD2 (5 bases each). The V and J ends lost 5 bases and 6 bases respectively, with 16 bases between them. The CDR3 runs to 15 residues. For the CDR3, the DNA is TGTGCCAGCAGTCCGACAGTCTTGGGGGCCGGGGAGCTGTTTTTT. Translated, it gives CASSPTVLGAGELFF.

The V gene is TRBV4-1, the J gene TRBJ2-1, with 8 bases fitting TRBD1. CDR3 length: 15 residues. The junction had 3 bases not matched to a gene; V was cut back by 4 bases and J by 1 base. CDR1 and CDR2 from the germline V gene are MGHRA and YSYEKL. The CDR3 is CASSLRQGSYNEQFF. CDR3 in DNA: TGCGCCAGCAGCCTTCGACAGGGGTCCTACAATGAGCAGTTCTTC.

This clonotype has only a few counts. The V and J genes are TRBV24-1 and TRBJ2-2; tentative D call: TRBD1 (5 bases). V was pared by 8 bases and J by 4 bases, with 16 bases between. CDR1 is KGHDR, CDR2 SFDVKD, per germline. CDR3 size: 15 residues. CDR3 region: CATTDSHVGTGELFF. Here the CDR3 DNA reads TGTGCCACCACCGACAGCCATGTGGGCACCGGGGAGCTGTTTTTT.

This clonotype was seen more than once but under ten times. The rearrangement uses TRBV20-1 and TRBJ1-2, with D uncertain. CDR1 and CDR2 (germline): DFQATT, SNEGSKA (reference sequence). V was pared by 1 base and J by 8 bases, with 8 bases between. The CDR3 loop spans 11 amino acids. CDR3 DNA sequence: TGCAGTGCTAGAGTCTTATCCGGCTACACCTTC. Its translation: CSARVLSGYTF.

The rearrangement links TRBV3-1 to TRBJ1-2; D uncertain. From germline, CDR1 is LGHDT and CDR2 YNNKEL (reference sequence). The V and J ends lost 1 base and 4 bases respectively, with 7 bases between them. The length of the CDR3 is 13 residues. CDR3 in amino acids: CASSQAETYGYTF. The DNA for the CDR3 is TGTGCCAGCAGCCAAGCCGAGACCTATGGCTACACCTTC.

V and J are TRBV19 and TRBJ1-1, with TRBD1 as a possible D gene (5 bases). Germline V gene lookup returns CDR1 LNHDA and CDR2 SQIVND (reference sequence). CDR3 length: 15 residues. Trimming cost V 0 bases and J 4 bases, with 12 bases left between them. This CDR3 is CASSIDPGKGTEAFF. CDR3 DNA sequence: TGTGCCAGTAGTATAGATCCAGGGAAGGGCACTGAAGCTTTCTTT.

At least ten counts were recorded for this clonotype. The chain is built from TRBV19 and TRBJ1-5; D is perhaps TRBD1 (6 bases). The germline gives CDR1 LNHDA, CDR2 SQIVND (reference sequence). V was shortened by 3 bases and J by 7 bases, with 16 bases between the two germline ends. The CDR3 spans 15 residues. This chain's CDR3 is CASSIPPYREQPQHF. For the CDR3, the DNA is TGTGCCAGTAGTATCCCTCCTTACAGGGAACAGCCCCAGCATTTT. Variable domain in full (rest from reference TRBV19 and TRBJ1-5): DGGITQSPKYLFRKEGQNVTLSCEQNLNHDAMYWYRQDPGQGLRLIYYSQIVNDFQKGDIAEGYSVSREKKESFPLTVTSAQKNPTAFYLCASSIPPYREQPQHFGDGTRLSIL.

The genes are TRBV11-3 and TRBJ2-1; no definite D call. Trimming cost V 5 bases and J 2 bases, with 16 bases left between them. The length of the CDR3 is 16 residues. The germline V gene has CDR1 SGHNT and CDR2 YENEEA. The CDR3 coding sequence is TGTGCCAGCAGCCGCCCTTCGTTGGAGACCTACAATGAGCAGTTCTTC. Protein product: CASSRPSLETYNEQFF.

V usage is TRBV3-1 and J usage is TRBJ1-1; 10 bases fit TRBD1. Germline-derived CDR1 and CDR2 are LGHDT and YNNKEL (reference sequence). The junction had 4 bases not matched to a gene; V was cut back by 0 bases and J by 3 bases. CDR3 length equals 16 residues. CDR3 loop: CASSQDQGTGDTEAFF. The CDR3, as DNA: TGTGCCAGCAGCCAAGACCAGGGGACAGGGGACACTGAAGCTTTCTTT. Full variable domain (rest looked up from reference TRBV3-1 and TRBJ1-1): DTAVSQTPKYLVTQMGNDKSIKCEQNLGHDTMYWYKQDSKKFLKIMFSYNNKELIINETVPNRFSPKSPDKAHLNLHINSLELGDSAVYFCASSQDQGTGDTEAFFGQGTRLTVV.

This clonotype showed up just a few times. In DNA form, the CDR3 reads TGCGCCAGCAGCCAAACCTTGACCGGGACATCTAACTATGGCTACACCTTC. The encoded protein is CASSQTLTGTSNYGYTF. The genes are TRBV4-1 and TRBJ1-2; possible D gene TRBD1, 6 bases. Trimming cost V 2 bases and J 0 bases, with 16 bases left between them. Per germline, CDR1 MGHRA and CDR2 YSYEKL. The CDR3 is made up of 17 amino acids.

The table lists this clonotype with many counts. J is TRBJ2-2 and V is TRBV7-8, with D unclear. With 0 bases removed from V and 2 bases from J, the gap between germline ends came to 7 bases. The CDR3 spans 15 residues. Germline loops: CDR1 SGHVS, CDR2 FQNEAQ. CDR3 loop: CASSLARTNTGELFF. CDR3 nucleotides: TGTGCCAGCAGCTTAGCGAGGACCAACACCGGGGAGCTGTTTTTT.